The clone carrying this TCR beta chain was recorded only once. Its antigen is unidentified. These data come from a study of T-cell reconstitution after alpha-beta-depleted transplantation in children. Study outcomes and limitations: Reports say that about two months after transplant, the alpha-beta T cells came out of several hundred graft clones that had expanded. T-cell numbers and diversity, one year after transplant, stemmed largely from T cells that were newly produced.

CDR1 is SGHTA, CDR2 FQGTGA, per germline. The ends lost 5 bases at V and 8 bases at J; junction bases unmatched: 6. This CDR3 has 15 amino acids. TCRbeta library construction was performed incorporating unique molecular identifiers. TCRdb re-analysed the PCR reads in MiXCR, keeping a single row per CDR3 protein. The sample records around 500,000 distinct CDR3 sequences, 23% being singletons. The material sequenced was PBMCs, mostly from graft donor cells, taken 360 days after TCRalphabeta/CD19-depleted stem cell transplant. The clonotype was recovered from a boy younger than two who had a stem cell transplant for acute myeloid leukemia, so the T cells may come from the graft donor. The chain recombines TRBV7-3 with TRBJ2-1; 13 bases fit TRBD2. CDR3 protein: CASSLGTSGVHEQFF. For the CDR3, the DNA is TGTGCCAGCAGCCTTGGGACTAGCGGGGTCCATGAGCAGTTCTTC.